The text below deals with one T cell receptor (beta chain). Its antigen is still unknown. Per-nucleotide qualities are absent, and no much larger clonotype sits a single base away. The CDR3 numbers 14 residues from cysteine through phenylalanine. Of the read, only the CDR3 DNA is kept; its 42 bases are in frame from base 1. Taken from the germline V gene, the CDR1 and CDR2 loops are SGHRS and YFSETQ. V is reduced by 2 bases and J by 1 base, leaving a spacing of 8 bases between them. This specimen belongs to a study of cytomegalovirus exposure and HLA in healthy donors (dated by TCRdb to the late 2010s). Context from the whole study: An earlier analysis of 587 of the donors reported 276 Gb of sequence data and 95 million to 140 million unique TCR beta sequences obtained from around 180 million T cells. An early release covering around 630 HLA-typed donors comprised approximately 290 gigabases of sequencing data and 85 million or so unique TCR sequences. Among the roughly 390 genotyped donors, approximately 76% belonged to the genetic ancestry cluster associated with self-reported Caucasian donors. The aim of the study was to test whether cataloging public T cell receptors could identify signatures of past pathogen exposure. The study used immunosequencing to profile the T cell repertoires of approximately 690 subjects and linked those repertoires to cytomegalovirus serostatus. A separate validation cohort of 90 to 150 different subjects was used in addition to the roughly 640-subject first cohort. To predict cytomegalovirus infection status, the study combined high-throughput TCR immunosequencing, statistical association of individual TCRs with disease status, and machine learning. A later analysis re-analyzed previously published TCR beta repertoires from approximately 700 donors and added high-resolution HLA genotyping to study TCR occurrence patterns. Rather than drawing on any new phenotypic data, the later analysis identified candidate immune exposures from TCR beta sequences and the way those sequences occurred across donors. In an earlier analysis of 500 to 650 of the donors, high-throughput TCR beta sequencing was used to judge whether each TCR beta V gene segment behaved as functional or pseudogenic. Donor age, sex, ethnicity and CMV serostatus were collected together with the repertoire data. Genome-wide SNP genotypes for about 60% of the roughly 700 donors were used in a later genetic analysis, which treated that subset as a discovery cohort. Every repertoire in the discovery cohort had been generated on one and the same sequencing platform. Class I and class II HLA loci were covered by the typing at four-digit resolution. Typing coverage differed by locus: A, B, C, DRB1 and DQB1 were typed in roughly 629-630 donors, DQA1 in about 550, DPA1 in around 600, and DPB1 in 400 to 490. Five DR-DQ haplotypes were treated as single units for association and clustering because of strong linkage in the cohort. Across roughly 420 genotyped donors of the cohort, an average of approximately 240,000 unique TCR beta nucleotide sequences per donor were sequenced, and roughly a sixth of those sequences were non-productive.

Library generation was performed with the immunoSEQ multiplex PCR assay. For the multiplex PCR, a mixture combining 60 forward primers for TCR Vbeta segments and 13 reverse primers for TCR Jbeta segments was used. A multiplex PCR assay on genomic DNA amplified the CDR3 region of rearranged TCR beta genes. The Illumina HiSeq System was used to sequence the amplified TCR beta libraries as 87-base-pair reads. In the authors' own workflow: A later analysis tallied roughly 78 million unique TCR beta chains across the 666 repertoires, and approximately 9.9 million of those chains were shared by two or more donors. Raw reads were error-corrected and collapsed into unique sequences with a nearest-neighbor algorithm that merged closely related sequences to remove PCR and sequencing errors. V, D and J gene segments were assigned by aligning CDR3 sequences to IMGT reference sequences. Each retained sequence needed at least a six-nucleotide match to both a V gene segment and a J gene segment. Rearrangements were classified as productive when the CDR3 lacked stop codons and remained in frame with V and J, and all other rearrangements were classified as non-productive. CDR3 was defined according to IMGT convention as the region running from the second conserved V-encoded cysteine to the conserved J-encoded phenylalanine. The earlier analysis of 587 of the donors excluded any sequence lacking an unambiguous match to a single V gene segment. An earlier analysis of a few hundred of the donors classified V segments as functional when productive rearrangements were above 56.7% and as segregating when the standard deviation between donors was above 5%. A statistical classification framework was developed to diagnose cytomegalovirus status using the catalog of TCR beta chain sequences. A later analysis assigned V and J genes by comparing TCR nucleotide sequences with IMGT/GENE-DB human TR gene sequences. In a later analysis, CDR3 sequences and most-parsimonious VDJ recombination scenarios were assigned using the TCRdist pipeline. In a later analysis, every TCR beta chain was defined by the combination of its CDR3 amino acid sequence and its V-gene family, and reads without a unique V-gene family were dropped. A later analysis removed nearly 600 highly shared, low-generation-probability nucleotide sequences to deal with suspected cross-contamination and a sequencing artifact. In a later analysis, a clonal expansion index for each public chain was calculated from normalized within-repertoire ranks of inferred template counts. In a later analysis, generation probabilities were computed with a VDJ recombination model fitted to out-of-frame rearrangements, and the resulting probabilities were checked against IGoR. A later analysis scored TCR-TCR, TCR-HLA and TCR-CMV co-occurrence with hypergeometric tests, applying a repertoire-size bias correction to TCR pairs. A later analysis estimated false discovery rates by permuting HLA or CMV assignments 20 times. In a later analysis, co-occurring TCRs were grouped with DBSCAN, and TCRdist sequence similarity was added when clustering was performed within HLA-allele-positive subsets. For co-occurrence clustering, repertoires with fewer than 30,000 or more than 120,000 public chains were excluded, along with about five repertoires with anomalous nucleotide sharing. Drawn from immuneACCESS, this table holds only the in-frame rearrangements with V and J called that TCRdb kept. Clones are partly lost; checked studies trace under half to an unresolved V gene and leave the rest unexplained. The V and J calls and the clone size are those of that table, but D and trimming were determined from the DNA. This sample has over 150,000 clones in its table, and around four fifths of those were observed once. Of the sample, roughly 1.3% falls within the top ten clones.

The cohort was made up of about 610 healthy bone marrow donors. At the time of sampling, every cohort member was nominally healthy, though immune exposures that went unrecorded were likely present. The donor tested CMV seronegative and was one of the 352 seronegative cohort members. Each donor provided a peripheral blood sample, and peripheral blood mononuclear cells were used for TCR beta sequencing. The Qiagen DNeasy Blood Extraction Kit was used to extract genomic DNA from the blood cell samples. Beyond this particular receptor, the publication reports: At a false discovery rate of 0.05, a later analysis linked around 15,000 TCR beta sequences to specific HLA alleles. According to a later analysis, most CMV-associated TCR beta chains appeared to be HLA-restricted, and the HLA associations seemed to be driven largely by CMV exposure. In the study, 150 to 200 TCR beta chains were listed as associated with cytomegalovirus. According to the authors, the approach could potentially be generalized to other disease states and immunological phenotypes. The presence/absence analyses assumed that sequencing depth was roughly uniform across donors, and that assumption may not be true. A further reported finding was that TCR beta sequences accurately predicted the HLA-A and HLA-B alleles for most subjects in the first cohort. Cytomegalovirus status was reported to be diagnosed by the classifier with high specificity and sensitivity in both the original and validation cohorts. Strong co-occurrence of HLA alleles, especially DR and DQ, made assigning TCR associations to individual alleles difficult. According to a later analysis, TCR association rates differed among HLA loci, with DRB1 alleles showing the most associated TCRs and HLA-C alleles showing the fewest. This cohort had only TCR beta chains sequenced, and the lack of alpha or paired-chain data limited which features could be detected. Most TCR sequences were seen in very few donors, while some public TCRs were found in many individuals. A few of the identified cytomegalovirus-associated TCR beta chains were confirmed in vitro to be specific for cytomegalovirus antigens. According to a later analysis, parvovirus B19, influenza, CMV and Epstein-Barr virus appeared linked to several top co-occurrence clusters. In a later analysis, HLA-associated TCR beta chains were found to be more clonally expanded and to have lower generation probabilities than equally common non-associated chains. HLA typing was unavailable for some donors at each locus, so association tests used only the typed subset. Approximately 16 rarely observed V segments, including chromosome 9 orphons, were excluded from the earlier analysis of approximately 500 of the donors because counts were too low. Compared with the roughly 710-donor mean, donors in an Asian-associated ancestry cluster had fewer N-insertions in productive TCRs, according to a later genetic analysis. Some IMGT-functional V segments, including TRBV6-2 and TRBV6-3, could not be told apart with the 87-base-pair reads, so those segments were excluded. A group of highly shared sequence variants was considered likely to be a technical artifact of the sequencing pipeline. In an earlier analysis of fewer than 750 of the donors, most TCR beta V segments were observed in productive rearrangements about 90% or about 30% of the time, broadly matching IMGT annotations. An association between a missense DCLRE1C variant and V-gene and J-gene trimming of TCR beta chains was found in a later genetic analysis and replicated in an independent cohort. Correlated functional status among segregating V segments might reflect linkage disequilibrium, but an unknown experimental factor could not be ruled out. CMV serostatus was the only immune exposure information available for the cohort.

The sequence was obtained from a woman aged 50 to 65 in good health and CMV-seronegative. The sequenced sample consisted of PBMCs. The chain employs TRBV5-1 and TRBJ2-3; TRBD2 is a possible D gene, resting on 5 matching bases. The DNA sequence reads TGCGCCAGCAGCTTTGAAGCGGGCACAGATACGCAGTATTTT. Translation gives CASSFEAGTDTQYF.